The T cell receptor beta chain described here comes from a study of blood T cell repertoires in COVID-19. The overall study: The study drew acute and convalescent COVID-19 samples from the United States, Italy and Spain. T cells, B-cell-depleted T cells, or PBMCs supplied cDNA or gDNA.

Per the original data handling: Amplification from reference gene primers served as the basis for estimated nucleated cell counts. Clones were sequenced by immunoSEQ multiplex PCR, and TCRdb holds only the in-frame ones, with some missing. Clonal size and the V and J genes are those of that table, whereas D and trimming came from the DNA. The profile covers approximately 110,000 clones, with more than 65% appearing a single time and roughly 1.4% taken by the ten largest. The ends were cut back, 1 base at V and 5 bases at J, with 18 bases in the middle. The CDR3 consists of 17 residues. Germline loops: CDR1 SEHNR, CDR2 FQNEAQ (reference sequence).

This TCR derives from a man between 50 and 59 years old with acute or convalescent COVID-19. Source material: peripheral blood. J is TRBJ2-1 and V is TRBV7-9; perhaps TRBD1 as D (6 bases). CDR3 region: CASSLGFGQGFHNEQFF. For the CDR3, the DNA is TGTGCCAGCAGCTTAGGGTTCGGGCAGGGGTTCCACAATGAGCAGTTCTTC. The full variable domain, in which reference TRBV7-9 and TRBJ2-1 provide the parts outside the CDR3, is DTGVSQNPRHKITKRGQNVTFRCDPISEHNRLYWYRQTLGQGPEFLTYFQNEAQLEKSRLLSDRFSAERPKGSFSTLEIQRTEQGDSAMYLCASSLGFGQGFHNEQFFGPGTRLTVL.